A single TCR beta chain is shown here with its context. Germline lookup yields CDR1 SGHTA and CDR2 FQGTGA. The CDR3 loop spans 14 amino acids. The V end lost 7 bases, the J end lost 15 bases, and 26 bases lay between the germline ends. TCR beta VDJ and CDR3 profiles were obtained from a genomic DNA template. Using its own MiXCR run on the reads, TCRdb lists one record per CDR3 protein. The data hold approximately 250,000 distinct CDR3 sequences, with about 80% observed a single time. The data derive from a study of CD8+CD57+ T cells in acquired aplastic anemia. Sequencing was done on patients that had shown CD8+CD57+ cell expansion by flow cytometry.

The chain employs TRBV7-3 and TRBJ2-3; D is uncertain. The TCR comes from a human donor with aplastic anemia. Sequencing used sorted CD4+, CD8+, or CD8+CD57+ T cells (not recorded which) from PBMCs. The chain's CDR3 is CASTREANAVKHYF. The CDR3 DNA reads TGTGCCAGCACAAGAGAGGCCAACGCCGTTAAACACTATTTT.